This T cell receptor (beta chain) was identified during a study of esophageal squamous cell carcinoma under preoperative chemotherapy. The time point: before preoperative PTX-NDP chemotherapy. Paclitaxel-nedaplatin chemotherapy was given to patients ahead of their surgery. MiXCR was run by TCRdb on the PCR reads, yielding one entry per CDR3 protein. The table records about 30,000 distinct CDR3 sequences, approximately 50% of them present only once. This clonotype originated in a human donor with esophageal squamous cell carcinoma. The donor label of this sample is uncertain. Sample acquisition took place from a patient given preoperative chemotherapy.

Here the CDR3 DNA reads TGTGCCAGCAGTTTGAGTAGCGGGAGGGTTGAGCAGTTCTTC. It codes for CASSLSSGRVEQFF. The rearrangement links TRBV12-3 or TRBV12-4 to TRBJ2-1, with 11 bases fitting TRBD2. The CDR3 has 14 amino acids. V gave up 3 bases and J gave up 9 bases; unmatched junction bases: 4.